The source of this TCR beta chain is a study of T-cell memory formation after mild COVID-19. Study overall: The TCR clusters were mostly specific to one donor.

MiXCR, run by TCRdb on the 5' RACE reads, gives a single entry per CDR3 protein. In the table there are about 270,000 distinct CDR3 sequences, 15% to 20% of which are singletons. CDR3 length: 12 amino acids. V was clipped by 7 bases and J by 5 bases; unmatched bases: 7. From germline, CDR1 is SQVTM and CDR2 ANQGSEA. The sequencing input was PBMCs or a T cell subset sorted from them (not recorded which). The sequence was collected from a man aged 18 to 29 who had mild COVID-19 (a few samples of this study predate the infection). Cell type and time point are not known. This chain links TRBV29-1 with TRBJ2-5; 7 nucleotides line up with TRBD1. The CDR3 DNA reads as TGCAGCGCCCGGGACAGTTCGGAGACCCAGTACTTC. Translating gives CSARDSSETQYF.